The next 26 T cell receptor beta chains were all read from a single sample in a study of OX40 agonist ivuxolimab in advanced cancers. The method was immunoSEQ multiplex PCR; TCRdb's version includes in-frame clones alone and lacks a portion of them. The data show nearly 60,000 clones, approximately 78% seen once. This material consisted of CD4+ or CD8+ T cells sorted from blood, taken in a trial of the OX40 agonist ivuxolimab. The source of these receptors is an adult with an advanced solid tumor such as melanoma, head and neck, liver or kidney cancer.

The rearrangement uses TRBV18 and TRBJ1-1, with D uncertain. Trimming stripped 3 bases from V and 1 base from J, with 3 bases between. The CDR3 has 12 residues. Germline CDR1 reads KGHSH; CDR2 reads LQKENI. CDR3 protein: CASSPSNTEAFF. CDR3 sequence (DNA): TGTGCCAGCTCACCCTCGAACACTGAAGCTTTCTTT.

The chain combines TRBV28 with TRBJ1-2; D gene ambiguous. CDR3 length: 12 amino acids. V was clipped by 2 bases and J by 5 bases, with 6 bases between them. Germline CDR1 is MDHEN and CDR2 is SYDVKM. Written as DNA, the CDR3 is TGTGCCAGCAGTTTACCAGAATATGGCTACACCTTC. This encodes CASSLPEYGYTF.

The chain carries TRBV5-4 and TRBJ1-6, with TRBD1 matching 8 bases. The CDR3 sequence is 17 residues long. The germline CDR1 and CDR2 sequences are SGHNT and YYREEE (reference sequence). The V and J ends lost 3 bases and 1 base, in that order; junction bases with no gene match: 6. In DNA, the CDR3 is TGTGCCAGCAGCTCGACAGGGGAGAGGTCCTATAATTCACCCCTCCACTTT. Its translation: CASSSTGERSYNSPLHF.

V and J are TRBV7-9 and TRBJ2-4; 8 bases line up with TRBD1. Germline values: CDR1 SEHNR, CDR2 FQNEAQ (reference sequence). V was pared by 10 bases and J by 2 bases, with 13 bases of the junction left unmatched. The CDR3 runs 16 residues. CDR3 nucleotides: TGTGCCACCTCCACCCAGGGGGCAGGATCCAAAAACATTCAGTACTTC. Translated: CATSTQGAGSKNIQYF.

As concerns this clone: Within the sample, other DNA sequences also encode this same CDR3. The chain recombines TRBV5-1 with TRBJ2-7; 15 positions match TRBD2. V lost 3 bases and J lost 7; bases outside the gene matches: 8. The germline CDR1 and CDR2 sequences are SGHRS and YFSETQ. The CDR3 is 16 amino acids. CDR3: CASSYGTSGGLGEQYF. CDR3 coding DNA: TGCGCCAGCAGCTACGGGACTAGCGGGGGGCTGGGGGAGCAGTACTTC.

The rearrangement uses TRBV18 and TRBJ1-3; a weak D match, TRBD1 (5 bases). The V gene's germline CDR1 is KGHSH and CDR2 LQKENI. The CDR3 contains 16 residues. Trimming stripped 3 bases from V and 0 bases from J, with 12 bases between. Written as DNA, the CDR3 is TGTGCCAGCTCACCCTCCCGACAGAGCTCTGGAAACACCATATATTTT. Translated: CASSPSRQSSGNTIYF. Combining the CDR3 with reference TRBV18 and TRBJ1-3 gives the whole variable domain NAGVMQNPRHLVRRRGQEARLRCSPMKGHSHVYWYRQLPEEGLKFMVYLQKENIIDESGMPKERFSAEFPKEGPSILRIQQVVRGDSAAYFCASSPSRQSSGNTIYFGEGSWLTVV.

CDR3 DNA: TGTGCCAGCAATATCAGGCGATCCGACTATGGCTACACCTTC. This codes for CASNIRRSDYGYTF. The V and J genes are TRBV6-5 and TRBJ1-2; no definite D call. The CDR3 totals 14 residues. Trimming took off 7 bases at V and 3 bases at J, with 15 bases between the two ends. CDR1 is MNHEY, CDR2 SVGAGI, per germline.

The gene calls are TRBV19 and TRBJ1-5; tentatively, D is TRBD1 (5 bases). The V gene lost 10 bases and the J gene lost 2 bases, with 18 bases spanning the gap. Germline values: CDR1 LNHDA, CDR2 SQIVND (reference sequence). The CDR3 consists of 15 residues. This CDR3 is CATSRLGDGNQPQHF. For the CDR3, the DNA is TGTGCCACTAGCAGACTGGGGGACGGCAATCAGCCCCAGCATTTT.

The V gene is TRBV18, the J gene TRBJ2-1; no definite D call. This CDR3 has 13 amino acids. Germline CDR1 is KGHSH and CDR2 is LQKENI. V was cut by 3 bases and J by 4 bases, with 7 bases left in between. The CDR3 region is CASSPGSYNEQFF. The CDR3 nucleotides are TGTGCCAGCTCACCGGGATCATACAATGAGCAGTTCTTC.

This sequence joins TRBV6-5 and TRBJ2-1, with TRBD1 matching over 10 bases. The CDR3 covers 16 residues. Germline values: CDR1 MNHEY, CDR2 SVGAGI. V trimming: 0 bases; J trimming: 12 bases; junction bases outside the gene matches: 11. Here the CDR3 reads CASSYSSGTGASGQFF. The CDR3 DNA sequence: TGTGCCAGCAGTTACTCGAGCGGGACAGGGGCAAGTGGGCAGTTCTTC.

The V call is TRBV5-1, the J call TRBJ2-3, with 8 positions matching TRBD2. With V trimmed by 6 bases and J by 1 base, 13 bases remained unmatched. Germline V gene sequence: CDR1 SGHRS, CDR2 YFSETQ. This CDR3 spans 17 amino acids. CDR3 residues: CASKGGGPGGGTDTQYF. The CDR3 DNA reads as TGCGCCAGCAAGGGCGGGGGGCCAGGCGGTGGCACAGATACGCAGTATTTT.

The chain recombines TRBV5-1 with TRBJ2-7, with a possible D match to TRBD1 (7 bases). From germline, CDR1 is SGHRS and CDR2 YFSETQ. The length of the CDR3 is 18 residues. The V end was cut by 0 bases, the J end by 3 bases, with 22 bases between. The CDR3 region is CASSLALRQGGVNYEQYF. The DNA of the CDR3 is TGCGCCAGCAGCTTGGCCCTCAGGCAGGGGGGAGTTAACTACGAGCAGTACTTC.

This chain connects TRBV28 to TRBJ1-5, with no clear D. Germline V CDR1 and CDR2: MDHEN, SYDVKM. The CDR3 covers 16 residues. Trimming took 6 bases from V and 0 from J, leaving 15 bases between them. This CDR3 is CASSRSQTPSNQPQHF. In DNA, the CDR3 is TGTGCCAGCAGCCGAAGTCAGACCCCTAGCAATCAGCCCCAGCATTTT.

The genes are TRBV28 and TRBJ1-3, with no clear D. The V gene's germline CDR1 is MDHEN and CDR2 SYDVKM. This CDR3 comprises 14 residues. V was cut by 1 base and J by 2 bases, with 6 bases left in between. The CDR3 nucleotides are TGTGCCAGCAGTTTATCAGATGCTGGAAACACCATATATTTT. Protein sequence: CASSLSDAGNTIYF.

The chain combines TRBV6-1 with TRBJ1-1, with 7 positions matching TRBD1. The CDR3 totals 13 residues. Per germline, CDR1 MNHNS and CDR2 SASEGT. Trimming took 10 bases from V and 2 from J; bases not matched to a gene: 7. This CDR3 reads CAIHRQGNTEAFF. The CDR3 DNA reads as TGTGCCATCCATAGACAGGGAAACACTGAAGCTTTCTTT.

This rearrangement joins TRBV6-5 to TRBJ1-1; 12 bases are a match to TRBD1. V shed 5 bases, J shed 11 bases, and the junction held 6 bases outside the gene matches. This CDR3 is 13 amino acids long. CDR1 and CDR2 (germline): MNHEY, SVGAGI. The CDR3 DNA reads TGTGCCAGCAGTGATAGGGACAGGGGGCATGCTTTCTTT. This codes for CASSDRDRGHAFF.

J is TRBJ1-2 and V is TRBV9; 9 nucleotides match TRBD1. This CDR3 has 15 residues. Per germline, CDR1 SGDLS and CDR2 YYNGEE. V was pared by 3 bases and J by 6 bases, with 9 bases of the junction left unmatched. The CDR3 DNA reads as TGTGCCAGCAGCGCTTCAACAGGGGGCGGGGATGGCTACACCTTC. Its translation is CASSASTGGGDGYTF.

V and J are TRBV6-1 and TRBJ2-5; 7 bases map to TRBD2. Germline values: CDR1 MNHNS, CDR2 SASEGT. The CDR3 is 15 amino acids. V trimming: 1 base; J trimming: 5 bases; junction bases outside the gene matches: 7. CDR3 in amino acids: CASSEGASGWETQYF. The CDR3, as DNA: TGTGCCAGCAGTGAAGGGGCTAGCGGTTGGGAGACCCAGTACTTC.

This chain joins TRBV6-1 and TRBJ2-7; a weak D match, TRBD1 (6 bases). With 6 bases removed from V and 0 bases from J, the gap between germline ends came to 9 bases. CDR1 is MNHNS and CDR2 is SASEGT in the germline V gene. This CDR3 has 13 amino acids. CDR3 sequence: CASRGHLSYEQYF. The CDR3 DNA sequence: TGTGCCAGCAGGGGACACCTCTCCTACGAGCAGTACTTC.

J is TRBJ2-7 and V is TRBV6-6, with 9 bases aligning to TRBD2. Germline V gives CDR1 MNHNY, CDR2 SVGAGI (reference sequence). With V trimmed by 4 bases and J by 9 bases, 13 bases remained unmatched. The CDR3 loop spans 15 amino acids. The CDR3 spells CASSSGGLAGRRQYF. In DNA, the CDR3 is TGTGCCAGCAGTTCCGGGGGGCTAGCGGGGAGGCGGCAGTACTTC.

The rearrangement uses TRBV4-2 and TRBJ1-1; no definite D call. Trimming stripped 1 base from V and 8 bases from J, with 17 bases between. CDR3 length: 15 residues. Per the germline V gene, CDR1 is LGHNA and CDR2 is YNFKEQ. CDR3 nucleotide sequence: TGTGCCAGCAGCCAAGGTGGAGGAGGGATCTCCGAAGCTTTCTTT. Protein product: CASSQGGGGISEAFF.

This clone was counted a few times. V usage is TRBV10-1 and J usage is TRBJ1-5; no clear D. Germline V gives CDR1 WNHNN, CDR2 SYGVQD (reference sequence). V lost 3 bases to trimming and J lost 5 bases, with 8 bases between them. CDR3 size: 13 residues. This CDR3 reads CASSDNIYQPQHF. DNA for the CDR3: TGCGCCAGCAGTGATAACATCTATCAGCCCCAGCATTTT.

The chain combines TRBV7-2 with TRBJ2-3; 8 nucleotides match TRBD2. Germline V gene sequence: CDR1 SGHTA, CDR2 FQGNSA. This CDR3 spans 17 amino acids. V was pared by 4 bases and J by 5 bases, with 14 bases of the junction left unmatched. Here the CDR3 reads CASSSFGGAVKGDTQYF. Written as DNA, the CDR3 is TGTGCCAGCAGCTCCTTCGGGGGGGCGGTGAAGGGAGATACGCAGTATTTT.

V gene TRBV5-1 combines with J gene TRBJ2-5; 11 bases are shared with TRBD2. CDR1 SGHRS and CDR2 YFSETQ come from the germline V gene. This CDR3 region has 15 residues. The trim removed 4 bases at V and 3 bases at J, leaving 5 bases unmatched. The CDR3: CASSTLLAGEETQYF. The CDR3 DNA sequence: TGCGCCAGCAGCACCTTACTAGCGGGGGAAGAGACCCAGTACTTC.

This clone has only a few counts. The chain employs TRBV29-1 and TRBJ1-5; tentatively, D is TRBD1 (6 bases). V gave up 5 bases and J gave up 2 bases, with 13 bases separating them. CDR1 is SQVTM, CDR2 ANQGSEA, per germline. The CDR3 loop spans 14 amino acids. CDR3 DNA: TGCAGCGTTTCACAGGGTATACGCAATCAGCCCCAGCATTTT. Protein product: CSVSQGIRNQPQHF.

The V gene is TRBV4-1, the J gene TRBJ1-4; tentative D call: TRBD1 (5 bases). Germline-derived CDR1 and CDR2 are MGHRA and YSYEKL. The CDR3 contains 11 residues. Trimming stripped 6 bases from V and 7 bases from J, with 6 bases between. The CDR3 sequence is CASSRGEKLFF. Written as DNA, the CDR3 is TGCGCCAGCAGTAGGGGTGAAAAACTGTTTTTT.